What follows are 3 T cell receptor beta chains derived from one specimen sequenced in a study of Ad26.COV2.S vaccination and SARS-CoV-2 variants. The treatment was: around 19 received Ad26.COV2.S at low or high dose, single or two shots; about 5 received placebo; per-sample allocation not given. Day 63 after the first vaccine or placebo injection was the time point for sampling. Sequenced by immunoSEQ multiplex PCR; TCRdb stores in-frame clones only, minus some. The sample consists of 300,000 to 500,000 clones, 88% of them appearing once. The starting material was peripheral blood, obtained in a trial of Ad26.COV2.S vaccine versus placebo. The receptors here all came from a person between 18 and 65 years old who received the Ad26.COV2.S COVID-19 vaccine or a placebo.

V is TRBV7-8 and J is TRBJ1-1; maybe TRBD1 (6 bases). The CDR3 runs 17 residues. The V gene's germline CDR1 is SGHVS and CDR2 FQNEAQ. The V end was cut by 0 bases, the J end by 5 bases, with 19 bases between. The CDR3 loop is CASSLAGAEGYWTEAFF. For the CDR3, the DNA is TGTGCCAGCAGCTTAGCGGGGGCAGAGGGATATTGGACTGAAGCTTTCTTT.

This chain joins TRBV3-1 (or the pseudogene TRBV3-2) and TRBJ2-3; weak D call: TRBD1 (5 bases). V gave up 0 bases and J gave up 4 bases, with 11 bases separating them. From germline, CDR1 is LGHDT and CDR2 YNNKEL (reference sequence). CDR3 length: 15 amino acids. The CDR3 reads CASSQDGARADTQYF. The CDR3 DNA follows: TGTGCCAGCAGCCAAGATGGTGCCAGGGCAGATACGCAGTATTTT.

In its sample, this clone was seen once. The J gene is TRBJ2-5, the V gene TRBV7-2; D is perhaps TRBD2 (6 bases). V was pared by 1 base and J by 5 bases, with 14 bases between. The CDR3 is made up of 15 amino acids. Germline assignment: CDR1 SGHTA and CDR2 FQGNSA. The CDR3 DNA reads as TGTGCCAGCAGCTTAGAAATGGGTGGGGGGGAGACCCAGTACTTC. Residues: CASSLEMGGGETQYF.